The 6 T cell receptor beta chains given below trace back to one sample, sequenced in a study of T-cell memory formation after mild COVID-19. TCRdb reprocessed the 5' RACE reads with MiXCR, giving one entry per CDR3 protein. Among 280,000 or so distinct CDR3 sequences, approximately 8% were seen once, and the ten largest hold 20% to 25%. Input material: PBMCs or a T cell subset sorted from them (not recorded which). The receptor set was obtained from a man between 18 and 29 years old who had mild COVID-19 (a few samples of this study predate the infection). Cell type and time point are not known.

The chain links TRBV6-6 to TRBJ2-4; possibly TRBD1 or TRBD2 for D (5 bases each). The germline CDR1 and CDR2 sequences are MNHNY and SVGAGI (reference sequence). Trimming removed 0 bases at V and 8 bases at J, with 17 bases between. The length of the CDR3 is 16 residues. Here the CDR3 reads CASSYSSIGTLDIQYF. CDR3 nucleotide sequence: TGTGCCAGCAGTTACTCGTCGATTGGGACCCTCGACATTCAGTACTTC.

This clonotype was recorded a few times. The chain uses TRBV6-6 and TRBJ2-3; TRBD2 is a possible D gene (6 bases). The CDR3 runs 14 residues. V lost 7 bases and J 0 bases, leaving 11 bases between the germline ends. Germline assignment: CDR1 MNHNY and CDR2 SVGAGI (reference sequence). This CDR3 reads CASTAGLSTDTQYF. The DNA for the CDR3 is TGTGCCAGCACCGCGGGGCTAAGCACAGATACGCAGTATTTT.

This clonotype was found a few times. The CDR3 DNA is TGTGCCAGCAGTTTCGGAGGGGGCGGAAAGACCCAGTACTTC. This sequence encodes CASSFGGGGKTQYF. The chain couples TRBV6-5 to TRBJ2-5, with a tentative D call TRBD1 (7 bases). This CDR3 contains 14 residues. Looked up from germline, CDR1 is MNHEY and CDR2 is SVGAGI. V was trimmed by 4 bases and J by 6 bases, leaving 15 bases between them.

This chain links TRBV5-1 with TRBJ2-2; 7 nucleotides align to TRBD1. Germline lookup yields CDR1 SGHRS and CDR2 YFSETQ. The CDR3 length is 14 residues. The V and J ends lost 4 bases and 6 bases, in that order; junction bases with no gene match: 6. CDR3 nucleotide sequence: TGCGCCAGCAGCCTAGGACAGGCCCCCGGGGAGCTGTTTTTT. Translated, it gives CASSLGQAPGELFF.

The CDR3 coding sequence is TGCAGCGTTGAAGGGGGACAGGGGGCCCTGAGCACTGAAGCTTTCTTT. Its translation is CSVEGGQGALSTEAFF. This rearrangement joins TRBV29-1 to TRBJ1-1; 12 bases agree with TRBD1. After removal of 1 base from V and 4 bases from J, the junction contained 7 bases not matched to a gene. The CDR3 is made up of 16 amino acids. CDR1 SQVTM and CDR2 ANQGSEA come from the germline V gene.

The chain employs TRBV6-5 and TRBJ2-7; 8 nucleotides agree with TRBD1. Germline trimming cut 6 bases from V and 1 base from J; bases unmatched to any gene: 5. The CDR3 totals 14 residues. Germline V gives CDR1 MNHEY, CDR2 SVGAGI. CDR3 in DNA: TGTGCCAGCAGCCAAGGGGACAGGTCCTACGAGCAGTACGTC. Its protein product is CASSQGDRSYEQYV.